Included here is one T cell receptor (beta chain) sequence, with context. Antigen specificity is unknown. The sample comes from a study of shared clonotypes between healthy human individuals. Findings and caveats of the study: All-four-donor shared clonotypes had higher generation probabilities than non-shared clonotypes did. The authors expected sequencing depth to affect clonotype sharing among donors. The donor pool, a small one, limited the genetic and exposure-history diversity represented.

Naive CD8 cells, CD45RO-negative and positively selected for CCR7, excluded terminally differentiated effector memory CD45RA+ cells. Losses at the gene ends were 5 bases for V and 5 bases for J; bases not matched to a gene: 6. CDR3 length equals 14 residues. CDR1 and CDR2 from the germline V gene are MDHEN and SYDVKM. Assay: immunoSEQ multiplex PCR; the TCRdb copy retains only in-frame clones and omits some. The sample lists about 2.1 million clones, around 93% occurring once. The chain couples TRBV28 to TRBJ2-1; TRBD1 aligns across 7 bases. Sequenced sample: naive CD8+ T cells from PBMCs. The TCR sequence derives from a man between 18 and 29 years old in good health. Some clones in this sample may be carry-over from other donors' samples. The CDR3 is CASSNRDSDNEQFF. Written as DNA, the CDR3 is TGTGCCAGCAGTAACCGGGACAGCGACAATGAGCAGTTCTTC.